One sample yielded the 19 T cell receptor beta chains listed below, sequenced in a study of OX40 agonist ivuxolimab in advanced cancers. Library construction relied on the immunoSEQ multiplex PCR assay. The source is immuneACCESS, and TCRdb retained only in-frame sequences with V and J called. Part of the clones is not carried over; for the studies checked, unresolved V genes explain less than half of this, and the remainder is unexplained. The sample table shows some 86,000 clones, and 70% to 85% are seen once. About 4% of the sample is taken by the ten largest. The sample consisted of CD4+ or CD8+ T cells sorted from blood, taken in a trial of the OX40 agonist ivuxolimab. Source of these receptors: an adult with an advanced solid tumor such as melanoma, head and neck, liver or kidney cancer.

This clone was recorded once. The gene calls are TRBV7-3 and TRBJ2-2; D may match TRBD1 or TRBD2 (6 bases each). CDR1 and CDR2 (germline): SGHTA, FQGTGA. The CDR3 is 17 residues long. Trimming removed 7 bases at V and 2 bases at J, with 20 bases between. The CDR3 bases are TGTGCCAGCACTATGACCGGGGGCGCGGGAAACACCGGGGAGCTGTTTTTT. Amino acid sequence: CASTMTGGAGNTGELFF.

The chain has TRBV2 and TRBJ2-5; 7 bases agree with TRBD1. The CDR3 loop spans 14 amino acids. Germline CDR1 is SNHLY and CDR2 is FYNNEI. Germline trimming cut 6 bases from V and 2 bases from J; bases unmatched to any gene: 6. CDR3 sequence: CASSPDREQETQYF. CDR3 DNA sequence: TGTGCCAGCAGCCCCGACAGGGAACAAGAGACCCAGTACTTC.

This chain uses TRBV28 with TRBJ1-1; D ambiguous. Germline CDR1 reads MDHEN; CDR2 reads SYDVKM. The CDR3 consists of 13 residues. Trimming pared 5 bases from V and 1 base from J, leaving 8 bases between. This CDR3 is CASSTPENTEAFF. In DNA form, the CDR3 reads TGTGCCAGCAGTACACCCGAGAACACTGAAGCTTTCTTT.

This chain joins TRBV28 and TRBJ2-5; D remains ambiguous. V lost 3 bases and J 7 bases, leaving 24 bases between the germline ends. Germline CDR1 is MDHEN and CDR2 is SYDVKM. The CDR3 loop spans 17 amino acids. CDR3 residues: CASSLGNSAEDVGTQYF. CDR3 DNA sequence: TGTGCCAGCAGTTTGGGTAACAGCGCCGAAGACGTGGGGACCCAGTACTTC.

This clone has a handful of counts. Other nucleotide sequences in the sample specify the same CDR3. This chain joins TRBV5-6 and TRBJ2-7; D gene uncertain. Germline lookup yields CDR1 SGHDT and CDR2 YYEEEE. The CDR3 has 13 residues. V lost 3 bases, J lost 3 bases, and 10 bases lay in between. As DNA, the CDR3 is TGTGCCAGCAGCTCGGGCGGTTTCTACGAGCAGTACTTC. It specifies CASSSGGFYEQYF.

The rearrangement joins TRBV7-9 to TRBJ2-3, with a tentative D call TRBD2 (5 bases). The CDR3 consists of 13 residues. V was trimmed by 5 bases and J by 5 bases, leaving 11 bases between them. Germline loops: CDR1 SEHNR, CDR2 FQNEAQ (reference sequence). The CDR3 loop is CASSPSWVDTQYF. CDR3 nucleotides: TGTGCCAGCAGCCCTAGCTGGGTAGATACGCAGTATTTT.

This clone has a single count. The V gene is TRBV7-2, the J gene TRBJ2-1; D possibly corresponds to TRBD1 (7 bases). The germline V gene has CDR1 SGHTA and CDR2 FQGNSA. The CDR3 runs to 13 residues. The V end lost 5 bases, the J end lost 7 bases, and 12 bases lay between the germline ends. CDR3: CASSRGTANEQFF. In DNA form, the CDR3 reads TGTGCCAGCAGCCGCGGGACAGCAAATGAGCAGTTCTTC.

The V gene is TRBV7-3, the J gene TRBJ2-1; TRBD1 matches 10 bases. Trimming cost V 7 bases and J 8 bases; bases outside gene matches: 8. This CDR3 comprises 14 residues. CDR1 is SGHTA and CDR2 is FQGTGA in the germline V gene. The DNA for the CDR3 is TGTGCCAGCAAATCAGGACAGGGGGAAGATGAGCAGTTCTTC. Protein: CASKSGQGEDEQFF.

V usage is TRBV28 and J usage is TRBJ1-1; 12 nucleotides line up with TRBD1. The CDR3 runs to 19 residues. Losses at the gene ends were 2 bases for V and 3 bases for J; bases not matched to a gene: 13. Germline V CDR1 and CDR2: MDHEN, SYDVKM. CDR3 coding DNA: TGTGCCAGCAGTTTAAACCCCCGGGACAGGGGGCGGTGGTACACTGAAGCTTTCTTT. Translating it yields CASSLNPRDRGRWYTEAFF.

This chain joins TRBV11-3 and TRBJ1-2; the D gene is possibly TRBD1 (5 bases). The CDR3 length is 14 residues. Germline values: CDR1 SGHNT, CDR2 YENEEA. With 1 base removed from V and 8 bases from J, the gap between germline ends came to 14 bases. The CDR3 DNA sequence: TGTGCCAGCAGCTTAGGAGGGGCTGTTGGGGGCTACACCTTC. Translating gives CASSLGGAVGGYTF. Based on the CDR3 plus reference TRBV11-3 and TRBJ1-2, the full variable domain is EAGVVQSPRYKIIEKKQPVAFWCNPISGHNTLYWYLQNLGQGPELLIRYENEEAVDDSQLPKDRFSAERLKGVDSTLKIQPAELGDSAVYLCASSLGGAVGGYTFGSGTRLTVV.

V and J are TRBV4-1 and TRBJ2-2, with TRBD2 matching 12 bases. The CDR3 sequence is 19 residues long. Losses at the gene ends were 1 base for V and 3 bases for J; bases not matched to a gene: 9. The germline CDR1 and CDR2 sequences are MGHRA and YSYEKL. CDR3 loop: CASSQAVLAGGLDTGELFF. The DNA of the CDR3 is TGCGCCAGCAGCCAAGCTGTTCTAGCGGGAGGGTTAGACACCGGGGAGCTGTTTTTT.

The chain carries TRBV28 and TRBJ2-5, with D maybe TRBD2 (5 bases). V lost 2 bases to trimming and J lost 3 bases, with 13 bases between them. CDR1 is MDHEN and CDR2 is SYDVKM in the germline V gene. The CDR3 runs to 15 residues. The CDR3 DNA sequence: TGTGCCAGCAGTTTACGATCCGGGATTAAAGAGACCCAGTACTTC. Translating it yields CASSLRSGIKETQYF.

The V and J genes are TRBV7-2 and TRBJ2-5; D gene uncertain. Germline V gene sequence: CDR1 SGHTA, CDR2 FQGNSA. V gave up 5 bases and J gave up 5 bases, with 12 bases separating them. The CDR3 is made up of 13 amino acids. The CDR3: CASSPEVWETQYF. The CDR3 DNA is TGTGCCAGCAGCCCAGAGGTATGGGAGACCCAGTACTTC.

Points on this clone: With a much larger clone just one base away, this may be a read error. The chain combines TRBV5-1 with TRBJ2-1; TRBD2 is a possible D gene (6 bases). V shed 4 bases and J shed 0 bases, with 11 bases lying between them. This CDR3 contains 15 residues. Per germline, CDR1 SGHRS and CDR2 YFSETQ. The CDR3 sequence: CASSQDGSSYNEQFF. The CDR3 nucleotides are TGCGCCAGCAGCCAAGACGGGAGCTCCTACAATGAGCAGTTCTTC.

The chain carries TRBV7-2 and TRBJ2-3, with 7 bases identical to TRBD2. Unmatched junction bases numbered 3, after V lost 4 bases and J lost 8 bases. This CDR3 region has 12 residues. Looked up from germline, CDR1 is SGHTA and CDR2 is FQGNSA. The CDR3 nucleotides are TGTGCCAGCAGCTCGACTAGCTTTACGCAGTATTTT. It encodes CASSSTSFTQYF.

The CDR3 spells CASSSRRGVDGYTF. The CDR3 DNA is TGTGCCAGCAGTTCACGCAGGGGAGTAGATGGCTACACCTTC. The chain couples TRBV27 to TRBJ1-2, with D tentatively TRBD1 (6 bases). The length of the CDR3 is 14 residues. CDR1 is MNHEY, CDR2 SMNVEV, per germline (reference sequence). Trimming shortened V by 4 bases and J by 6 bases, and 15 bases separated the two germline ends.

This clone was seen more than once but under ten times. The chain carries TRBV5-4 and TRBJ2-7, with D possibly TRBD2 on 6 matching bases. Per germline, CDR1 SGHNT and CDR2 YYREEE (reference sequence). Trimming pared 4 bases from V and 7 bases from J, leaving 21 bases between. The CDR3 covers 15 residues. The chain's CDR3 is CASSRFVGDLGEQYF. The CDR3 nucleotides read TGTGCCAGCAGCCGGTTTGTGGGGGACTTAGGTGAGCAGTACTTC.

The chain couples TRBV28 to TRBJ2-7, with 10 bases lining up with TRBD1. The CDR3 has 15 residues. Unmatched junction bases numbered 12, after V lost 6 bases and J lost 7 bases. CDR1 MDHEN and CDR2 SYDVKM come from the germline V gene. The CDR3 DNA follows: TGTGCCAGCAGCCCGGTCGAGACAGGGGGCTGGGAGCAGTACTTC. This translates into CASSPVETGGWEQYF.

The rearrangement links TRBV19 to TRBJ2-7, with 7 bases matching TRBD2. The CDR3 length is 13 residues. The V and J ends lost 3 bases and 3 bases, in that order; junction bases with no gene match: 2. The V gene's germline CDR1 is LNHDA and CDR2 SQIVND (reference sequence). The DNA of the CDR3 is TGTGCCAGTAGTATCCGGGGGGTCTACGAGCAGTACTTC. Its protein is CASSIRGVYEQYF.